Sequencing of this T cell receptor beta chain was carried out in a study of lymphopenia after photon versus proton radiotherapy. Study outcomes and limitations: Survival link was tested only in deceased patients; proton benefit remains a possibility. Relative stability marked proton patients; photon patients lost diversity and naive cells. Post-nadir diversity loss with photons came from oligoclonal expansion, particularly CD8+ Temra cells. In patients who died, overall survival fell as post-nadir TCR diversity dropped more.

Germline CDR1 is SEHNR and CDR2 is FQNEAQ (reference sequence). The CDR3 has 17 residues. The V segment lost 5 bases and the J segment 0 bases; nucleotides outside the gene matches: 9. To note about this clone: Its antigen is not known.

Profiling relied on immunoSEQ multiplex PCR, and the TCRdb table lists in-frame clones only, not all of them. In the table there are 150,000 to 200,000 clones, roughly nine tenths of which are singletons. The source material was peripheral blood, sampled from a patient treated with photon-based radiotherapy. The gene calls are TRBV7-9 and TRBJ2-3, with TRBD1 matching over 9 bases. This clonotype was sampled from a man in his fifties with gastric cancer. CDR3 sequence reads: CASSRDRAPSSTDTQYF. The CDR3, as DNA: TGTGCCAGCAGCCGGGACAGGGCTCCATCTAGCACAGATACGCAGTATTTT.